The 31 T cell receptor beta chains below come from one sample, sequenced in a study of blood T cell repertoires in COVID-19. Here immunoSEQ multiplex PCR was the method, and the copy in TCRdb shows in-frame clones only, minus some. This sample carries 110,000 or so clones, 65% to 85% of them seen once, and the ten largest clones take approximately 1.5%. Material: peripheral blood. These receptors were collected from a man aged 45 to 65 with acute or convalescent COVID-19.

V is TRBV27 and J is TRBJ2-7, with D possibly being TRBD1 (6 bases). The CDR3 totals 12 residues. V dropped 5 bases and J dropped 4 bases, with 9 bases sitting between them. The germline CDR1 and CDR2 sequences are MNHEY and SMNVEV (reference sequence). The CDR3 DNA follows: TGTGCCAGCAGTAATGGACAGTACGAGCAGTACTTC. Its translation: CASSNGQYEQYF.

The rearrangement links TRBV4-1 to TRBJ1-2, with TRBD1 matching 8 bases. CDR3 length: 18 residues. CDR1 is MGHRA, CDR2 YSYEKL, per germline. The trim removed 6 bases at V and 6 bases at J, leaving 21 bases unmatched. CDR3 in DNA: TGCGCCAGCAGTCCAATTAACACGAGACAGGGGTTGATGCATGGCTACACCTTC. Protein: CASSPINTRQGLMHGYTF.

This clone turned up a few times. The CDR3 DNA is TGTGCCACCAGCAGAGATCTAGCTGCTTATGGCTACACCTTC. Translation gives CATSRDLAAYGYTF. This rearrangement joins TRBV15 to TRBJ1-2; D is unresolved. V was cut by 0 bases and J by 5 bases, with 10 bases left in between. Germline lookup yields CDR1 LNHNV and CDR2 YYDKDF (reference sequence). The CDR3 covers 14 residues.

The chain uses TRBV5-1 and TRBJ2-2; 7 positions agree with TRBD1. J gave up 2 bases and V 0 bases, and 7 bases lay outside the gene matches. In germline, CDR1 is SGHRS, CDR2 YFSETQ. The CDR3 spans 17 residues. This chain's CDR3 is CASSLEGTARNTGELFF. CDR3 coding DNA: TGCGCCAGCAGCTTGGAGGGGACAGCCAGAAACACCGGGGAGCTGTTTTTT.

V usage is TRBV28 and J usage is TRBJ1-5; no clear D gene. With 8 bases removed from V and 5 bases from J, the gap between germline ends came to 10 bases. Per germline, CDR1 MDHEN and CDR2 SYDVKM. CDR3 size: 12 residues. DNA of the CDR3: TGTGCCAGCCAACAGTCCTATCAGCCCCAGCATTTT. Amino acid sequence: CASQQSYQPQHF.

This clone was recorded only once. The V call is TRBV19, the J call TRBJ2-7; TRBD2 matches 10 bases. Trimming at V came to 1 base and at J to 3 bases, leaving 6 bases not matched to a gene. The CDR3 has 16 amino acids. Germline V gene data show CDR1 as LNHDA and CDR2 as SQIVND (reference sequence). As DNA, the CDR3 is TGTGCCAGTAGTATAGGAGCGGGGGGGCTCTTCTACGAGCAGTACTTC. Residues: CASSIGAGGLFYEQYF.

The V and J genes are TRBV19 and TRBJ1-4; 7 nucleotides agree with TRBD1. This CDR3 comprises 11 residues. From germline, CDR1 is LNHDA and CDR2 SQIVND (reference sequence). V was clipped by 9 bases and J by 8 bases; unmatched bases: 3. The CDR3 spells CASQDREKLFF. The CDR3 nucleotides read TGTGCCAGCCAGGACAGGGAAAAACTGTTTTTT.

V gene TRBV19 combines with J gene TRBJ2-5; 11 bases align to TRBD1. This CDR3 comprises 13 residues. V lost 10 bases and J lost 7; bases outside the gene matches: 8. Germline loops: CDR1 LNHDA, CDR2 SQIVND (reference sequence). This CDR3 reads CATSGQGAGTQYF. CDR3 in DNA: TGTGCCACCTCTGGACAGGGGGCGGGGACCCAGTACTTC.

The table lists this clone with a few counts. This CDR3 is CASSLGTGYEKLFF. The CDR3 coding sequence is TGTGCCAGCAGCTTGGGGACAGGGTATGAAAAACTGTTTTTT. The V call is TRBV11-2, the J call TRBJ1-4; 9 nucleotides agree with TRBD1. Germline values: CDR1 SGHAT, CDR2 FQNNGV. CDR3 size: 14 residues. Trimming took 3 bases from V and 6 from J; bases not matched to a gene: 2.

This chain links TRBV15 with TRBJ1-2; no clear D gene. The germline V gene encodes CDR1 LNHNV and CDR2 YYDKDF (reference sequence). CDR3 length equals 13 residues. V was pared by 0 bases and J by 11 bases, with 13 bases between. In nucleotides, the CDR3 is TGTGCCACCAGCAGAGAGGGCGGGCCCCCATACACCTTC. Its translation is CATSREGGPPYTF.

DNA for the CDR3: TGCAGTGCTACCCTTCCCAGGGCAGACACCTTC. Amino acid sequence: CSATLPRADTF. The V and J genes are TRBV20-1 and TRBJ1-2, with D perhaps TRBD1 (5 bases). Looked up from germline, CDR1 is DFQATT and CDR2 is SNEGSKA (reference sequence). The CDR3 totals 11 residues. V was clipped by 4 bases and J by 12 bases, with 15 bases between them.

Only one count was recorded for this clone. The chain carries TRBV24-1 and TRBJ2-7, with 8 bases that match TRBD1. This CDR3 region has 14 residues. The germline CDR1 and CDR2 sequences are KGHDR and SFDVKD. V trimming: 7 bases; J trimming: 2 bases; junction bases outside the gene matches: 6. The CDR3 nucleotides read TGTGCCACCAGCAGGTCGGACAGGGCCTACGAGCAGTACTTC. Translating it yields CATSRSDRAYEQYF.

This clone has more than one count but fewer than ten. In the same sample, other DNA sequences code for this CDR3. CDR3 loop: CASSESSVSTDTQYF. In DNA, the CDR3 is TGCGCCAGCAGTGAGTCGAGCGTTAGCACAGATACGCAGTATTTT. V is TRBV10-2 and J is TRBJ2-3; D call uncertain. V lost 0 bases and J 0 bases, leaving 7 bases between the germline ends. This CDR3 region has 15 residues. CDR1 WSHSY and CDR2 SAAADI come from the germline V gene.

This clone was seen a handful of times. The chain uses TRBV28 and TRBJ1-5, with TRBD1 matching 8 bases. Germline values: CDR1 MDHEN, CDR2 SYDVKM. V dropped 5 bases and J dropped 4; count of bases not matched to a gene: 10. This CDR3 is 16 amino acids long. CDR3 nucleotides: TGTGCCAGCAGTCAGCTCTGGACAGGGAGAAATCAGCCCCAGCATTTT. It encodes CASSQLWTGRNQPQHF.

The count of this clone is one. The chain carries TRBV28 and TRBJ1-4; TRBD1 is a possible D gene (5 bases). CDR3 size: 15 residues. CDR1 MDHEN and CDR2 SYDVKM come from the germline V gene. Trimming shortened V by 6 bases and J by 7 bases, and 18 bases separated the two germline ends. DNA for the CDR3: TGTGCCAGCAGCCTCCCCACAGGATCGGGTGAAAAACTGTTTTTT. Encoded protein: CASSLPTGSGEKLFF.

The CDR3: CASSRRDRVHETQYF. The CDR3 DNA follows: TGTGCCAGCAGCCGCCGGGACAGGGTCCATGAGACCCAGTACTTC. The gene calls are TRBV3-1 (or the pseudogene TRBV3-2) and TRBJ2-5, with 9 bases fitting TRBD1. V was clipped by 4 bases and J by 5 bases; unmatched bases: 8. CDR1 and CDR2 from the germline V gene are LGHDT and YNNKEL (reference sequence). The CDR3 contains 15 residues.

J is TRBJ1-2 and V is TRBV6-6, with TRBD1 matching over 8 bases. The CDR3 loop spans 17 amino acids. The germline V gene encodes CDR1 MNHNY and CDR2 SVGAGI (reference sequence). Unmatched junction bases numbered 22, after V lost 8 bases and J lost 8 bases. CDR3 amino acids: CASGPNPRAGGGRGYTF. The CDR3 bases are TGTGCCAGCGGTCCTAACCCAAGGGCAGGGGGCGGGAGAGGCTACACCTTC.

The V and J genes are TRBV28 and TRBJ2-2; 12 nucleotides agree with TRBD2. V lost 11 bases to trimming and J lost 2 bases; unmatched junction nucleotides: 6. Germline lookup yields CDR1 MDHEN and CDR2 SYDVKM. This CDR3 comprises 15 residues. Written as DNA, the CDR3 is TGTGCCGCCCTAGCGGGGGGGCAAAACACCGGGGAGCTGTTTTTT. Residues: CAALAGGQNTGELFF.

The CDR3 loop reads CATSEGDSGAYNEQFF. Written as DNA, the CDR3 is TGTGCCACCAGTGAGGGGGACAGCGGAGCTTACAATGAGCAGTTCTTC. This chain uses TRBV24-1 with TRBJ2-1, with 7 bases lining up with TRBD1. Looked up from germline, CDR1 is KGHDR and CDR2 is SFDVKD. The ends lost 4 bases at V and 4 bases at J; junction bases unmatched: 9. The CDR3 length is 16 residues.

The CDR3 protein is CASSPGTGPSTNEKLFF. CDR3 in DNA: TGTGCCAGCAGCCCTGGGACAGGTCCTTCAACTAATGAAAAACTGTTTTTT. The V call is TRBV5-8, the J call TRBJ1-4; 8 bases are a match to TRBD1. J was trimmed by 0 bases and V by 4 bases; bases with no gene match: 8. The CDR3 contains 17 residues. Germline V lookup: CDR1 SGHTS, CDR2 YDEGEE.

The V gene is TRBV19, the J gene TRBJ2-1, with D possibly matching TRBD2 (7 bases). CDR3 size: 15 residues. With 6 bases removed from V and 3 bases from J, the gap between germline ends came to 15 bases. Germline CDR1 LNHDA, CDR2 SQIVND (reference sequence). In DNA, the CDR3 is TGTGCCAGTAGGCCTAGGGGGGGCATCTACAATGAGCAGTTCTTC. Encoded protein: CASRPRGGIYNEQFF.

The chain couples TRBV5-1 to TRBJ2-5, with TRBD1 identical over 8 bases. Germline V lookup: CDR1 SGHRS, CDR2 YFSETQ. This CDR3 comprises 15 residues. The V segment lost 0 bases and the J segment 5 bases; nucleotides outside the gene matches: 6. The chain's CDR3 is CASSLGTHRGETQYF. In DNA, the CDR3 is TGCGCCAGCAGCTTGGGGACCCACAGGGGGGAGACCCAGTACTTC. Variable domain in full (rest from reference TRBV5-1 and TRBJ2-5): KAGVTQTPRYLIKTRGQQVTLSCSPISGHRSVSWYQQTPGQGLQFLFEYFSETQRNKGNFPGRFSGRQFSNSRSEMNVSTLELGDSALYLCASSLGTHRGETQYFGPGTRLLVL.

This clone came up a few times. V and J are TRBV7-3 and TRBJ2-1; tentative D call: TRBD1 (6 bases). Trimming shortened V by 4 bases and J by 3 bases, and 7 bases separated the two germline ends. The CDR3 runs 13 residues. CDR1 and CDR2 from the germline V gene are SGHTA and FQGTGA. CDR3 DNA: TGTGCCAGCAGCTCGGACAGCTACAATGAGCAGTTCTTC. Translating gives CASSSDSYNEQFF. The entire variable domain, with the rest obtained from reference TRBV7-3 and TRBJ2-1, is as follows: GAGVSQTPSNKVTEKGKYVELRCDPISGHTALYWYRQSLGQGPEFLIYFQGTGAADDSGLPNDRFFAVRPEGSVSTLKIQRTERGDSAVYLCASSSDSYNEQFFGPGTRLTVL.

The rearrangement joins TRBV11-1 to TRBJ1-6; 7 bases map to TRBD1. CDR1 and CDR2 (germline): SGHAT, FQDESV (reference sequence). This CDR3 is 15 amino acids long. Trimming took 2 bases from V and 8 from J; bases not matched to a gene: 6. The DNA for the CDR3 is TGTGCCAGCAGCTTATCGACAGGGAGCGATTCACCCCTCCACTTT. Translated, it gives CASSLSTGSDSPLHF.

This clone was counted between two and nine times. The V call is TRBV3-1 (or the pseudogene TRBV3-2), the J call TRBJ1-5; tentative D call: TRBD1 (6 bases). The CDR3 loop spans 12 amino acids. Germline V CDR1 and CDR2: LGHDT, YNNKEL (reference sequence). V was pared by 6 bases and J by 9 bases, with 12 bases between. CDR3 residues: CASRGGSGPQHF. CDR3 DNA sequence: TGTGCCAGCAGAGGGGGAAGCGGGCCCCAGCATTTT.

This sequence joins TRBV6-1 and TRBJ1-5; D unresolved. Trimming took 2 bases from V and 4 from J, leaving 9 bases between them. Germline values: CDR1 MNHNS, CDR2 SASEGT. This CDR3 has 14 residues. The CDR3 region is CASSESQRNQPQHF. The CDR3 coding sequence is TGTGCCAGCAGTGAATCCCAGCGAAATCAGCCCCAGCATTTT.

The V call is TRBV11-2, the J call TRBJ2-2; a possible D gene is TRBD1 (5 bases). The CDR3 is 13 residues long. Between the trimmed V and J ends, which lost 3 bases and 8 bases, there was a span of 10 bases. The V gene's germline CDR1 is SGHAT and CDR2 FQNNGV. In DNA, the CDR3 is TGTGCCAGCAGCTTTGGGGCATCTGGGGAGCTGTTTTTT. The encoded protein is CASSFGASGELFF.

This clone was seen a few times. This rearrangement joins TRBV5-1 to TRBJ2-7; no clear D. The germline V gene encodes CDR1 SGHRS and CDR2 YFSETQ. This CDR3 has 15 residues. V lost 2 bases, J lost 0 bases, and 12 bases lay in between. CDR3 residues: CASSLGVGSSYEQYF. CDR3 coding DNA: TGCGCCAGCAGCTTAGGAGTCGGCAGCTCCTACGAGCAGTACTTC.

V gene TRBV21-1 combines with J gene TRBJ2-7; the table assigns TRBD1, which was not confirmed against the DNA. TRBV21-1 is shown as a pseudogene. The CDR3 is made up of 15 amino acids. CDR3 protein: CASSPPGTAMYEQYF. In DNA, the CDR3 is TGTGCCAGCAGCCCCCCCGGGACAGCGATGTACGAGCAGTACTTC.

This clone has only a few counts. The CDR3 nucleotides are TGCGCCAGCAGCCAAGATAGCAGCCGCTCCTATAATTCACCCCTCCACTTT. As protein: CASSQDSSRSYNSPLHF. The V gene is TRBV4-1, the J gene TRBJ1-6; no clear D. The germline CDR1 and CDR2 sequences are MGHRA and YSYEKL. This CDR3 comprises 17 residues. Trimming removed 0 bases at V and 0 bases at J, with 9 bases between.

CDR3 sequence (DNA): TGTGCCAGCAGCCACCAATACAGGGACGGGACTGAAGCTTTCTTT. Its translation: CASSHQYRDGTEAFF. The chain links TRBV4-2 to TRBJ1-1; TRBD1 might be the D (6 bases). V lost 3 bases, J lost 5 bases, and 16 bases lay in between. The CDR3 has 15 amino acids. Germline CDR1 is LGHNA and CDR2 is YNFKEQ.